Each of the 15 T cell receptor beta chains below was sequenced from the same sample in a study of PD-L1 blockade in urothelial cancer (dated by TCRdb to about 2017). The library was made by the immunoSEQ multiplex PCR assay. Imported from immuneACCESS, the table was reduced by TCRdb to in-frame sequences with V and J called. These copies leave out some clones; in studies compared against another copy, an unresolved V gene accounts for under half, and the cause of the remainder is not known. Within this sample are approximately 100,000 clones, with around 90% of them counted one time only. In total, the top ten clones hold under 0.95% of the sample. The sample here was PBMCs, taken around atezolizumab (anti-PD-L1) treatment. Receptor source: a woman older than 75 with urothelial cancer.

This chain connects TRBV9 to TRBJ2-7; 9 bases are a match to TRBD2. Germline V gene lookup returns CDR1 SGDLS and CDR2 YYNGEE. V shed 0 bases and J 4 bases; nucleotides not matched to a gene: 8. This CDR3 region has 16 residues. The CDR3 is CASSVDGSGRIYEQYF. Here the CDR3 DNA reads TGTGCCAGCAGCGTAGATGGTAGCGGGAGAATATACGAGCAGTACTTC.

The chain carries TRBV10-3 and TRBJ1-2; D not certain. The CDR3 length is 12 residues. The germline V gene encodes CDR1 ENHRY and CDR2 SYGVKD. Trimming stripped 6 bases from V and 0 bases from J, with 5 bases between. This CDR3 is CAIRSTNYGYTF. Here the CDR3 DNA reads TGTGCCATCAGATCAACTAACTATGGCTACACCTTC.

The chain combines TRBV5-1 with TRBJ2-1, with 15 bases that match TRBD2. The CDR3 runs to 13 residues. Germline-derived CDR1 and CDR2 are SGHRS and YFSETQ. The V segment lost 5 bases and the J segment 11 bases; nucleotides outside the gene matches: 2. CDR3 residues: CASSGLAGGQQFF. CDR3 sequence (DNA): TGCGCCAGCAGTGGACTAGCGGGAGGGCAGCAGTTCTTC.

The chain recombines TRBV28 with TRBJ2-7, with D perhaps TRBD1 (5 bases). The germline V and J ends were trimmed by 3 bases and 5 bases, with 14 bases remaining between them. This CDR3 region has 14 residues. Germline values: CDR1 MDHEN, CDR2 SYDVKM. CDR3 sequence (DNA): TGTGCCAGCAGTTTCGGCAGGGCGGCCAACGAGCAGTACTTC. Translated, it gives CASSFGRAANEQYF.

V is TRBV6-1 and J is TRBJ2-7; D perhaps matches TRBD2 (6 bases). V was trimmed by 6 bases and J by 2 bases, leaving 11 bases between them. The CDR3 runs to 13 residues. Germline CDR1 reads MNHNS; CDR2 reads SASEGT. CDR3 sequence reads: CASRSGGAYEQYF. CDR3 nucleotides: TGTGCCAGCAGATCTGGCGGGGCCTACGAGCAGTACTTC.

The chain joins TRBV6-1 to TRBJ2-1, with D possibly TRBD2 on 6 matching bases. The CDR3 has 13 residues. Germline V lookup: CDR1 MNHNS, CDR2 SASEGT. V gave up 7 bases and J gave up 3 bases, with 10 bases separating them. The CDR3 DNA is TGTGCCAGCATCCGGGAGATCTACAATGAGCAGTTCTTC. It is translated as CASIREIYNEQFF.

This clone was seen only once. V usage is TRBV28 and J usage is TRBJ1-3; D may be TRBD1 (6 bases). This CDR3 is 16 amino acids long. Deletions cut 6 bases from V and 0 bases from J, with 15 bases between. Germline-derived CDR1 and CDR2 are MDHEN and SYDVKM. The CDR3 loop is CASSPPRGISGNTIYF. In nucleotides, the CDR3 is TGTGCCAGCAGCCCCCCTAGGGGGATCTCTGGAAACACCATATATTTT.

CDR3 region: CASSPPGMRNNYGYTF. CDR3 nucleotide sequence: TGTGCCAGCTCACCTCCGGGTATGCGAAATAACTATGGCTACACCTTC. The chain employs TRBV18 and TRBJ1-2; D unresolved. CDR1 and CDR2 (germline): KGHSH, LQKENI. The CDR3 totals 16 residues. V was cut by 3 bases and J by 1 base, with 15 bases left in between.

The J gene is TRBJ1-5, the V gene TRBV6-1; TRBD1 matches 8 bases. The V and J ends lost 4 bases and 6 bases, in that order; junction bases with no gene match: 8. The length of the CDR3 is 15 residues. Germline CDR1 reads MNHNS; CDR2 reads SASEGT. CDR3 sequence: CASSGETGESQPQHF. DNA for the CDR3: TGTGCCAGCAGTGGCGAGACAGGGGAAAGTCAGCCCCAGCATTTT.

The CDR3 coding sequence is TGTGCCAGCATCCTACAGGGGGGTCTTAGCACAGATACGCAGTATTTT. It translates to CASILQGGLSTDTQYF. The rearrangement links TRBV28 to TRBJ2-3; 8 bases are shared with TRBD1. This CDR3 comprises 16 residues. Trimming removed 7 bases from V and 0 bases from J; junction bases left unmatched: 9. The germline V gene has CDR1 MDHEN and CDR2 SYDVKM.

The chain uses TRBV5-1 and TRBJ2-2; 7 bases are a match to TRBD1. Per the germline V gene, CDR1 is SGHRS and CDR2 is YFSETQ. The CDR3 covers 13 residues. Trimming took 5 bases from V and 6 from J; bases not matched to a gene: 4. The CDR3 sequence: CASRLDRPGELFF. CDR3 DNA: TGCGCCAGCAGACTGGACAGGCCCGGGGAGCTGTTTTTT.

The chain is built from TRBV27 and TRBJ2-7; no definite D call. The CDR3 totals 15 residues. Per the germline V gene, CDR1 is MNHEY and CDR2 is SMNVEV (reference sequence). The ends were cut back, 8 bases at V and 1 base at J, with 18 bases in the middle. The CDR3 DNA reads TGTGCCAGCGGTGTGAGGCTATCAAAATCCTACGAGCAGTACTTC. This sequence encodes CASGVRLSKSYEQYF.

The chain couples TRBV9 to TRBJ2-7; D is perhaps TRBD2 (5 bases). Germline-derived CDR1 and CDR2 are SGDLS and YYNGEE. V was trimmed by 0 bases and J by 4 bases, leaving 11 bases between them. This CDR3 spans 14 amino acids. CDR3 in DNA: TGTGCCAGCAGCGTAGCCGAGGGCGGGTACGAGCAGTACTTC. This sequence encodes CASSVAEGGYEQYF.

The chain combines TRBV15 with TRBJ1-1; possible D gene TRBD1, 6 bases. Germline CDR1 and CDR2: LNHNV and YYDKDF (reference sequence). V lost 0 bases and J lost 8, with 16 bases in between. The CDR3 loop spans 15 amino acids. For the CDR3, the DNA is TGTGCCACCAGCAGAGACCGGGGGGGACACCTAGAAGCTTTCTTT. Protein: CATSRDRGGHLEAFF.

This chain's CDR3 is CASSFLGGIAKNIQYF. DNA of the CDR3: TGCGCCAGCAGCTTCCTGGGGGGGATAGCCAAAAACATTCAGTACTTC. This rearrangement joins TRBV5-1 to TRBJ2-4; 7 positions agree with TRBD2. The V gene end was trimmed by 2 bases and the J gene end by 0 bases; junction bases not matched to a gene: 5. The V gene's germline CDR1 is SGHRS and CDR2 YFSETQ. This CDR3 has 16 residues.